The following is a TCR beta chain sequence with its context. The data were taken from a study of sequential checkpoint blockade in melanoma. About the study: Randomization was 1:1 between first-line nivolumab→ipilimumab and ipilimumab→nivolumab.

Assay: immunoSEQ multiplex PCR; the TCRdb copy retains only in-frame clones and omits some. The sample lists some 17,000 clones, about 80% occurring once. Treatment meaning: randomized to nivolumab then ipilimumab (arm A) or the reverse (arm B). None of the patients previously received DNA-damaging chemotherapy. From thawed PBMCs, live CD3+CD8+ cells negative for CD19 and CD56 were sorted. Sample: CD8+ T cells sorted from blood (inferred from file names), taken from a patient given nivolumab and ipilimumab in sequence. The receptor was isolated from a human donor with melanoma.

The CDR3 DNA follows: TGTGCCAGCAGTTTCGACAGGGGTTTTAGCTATGGCTACACCTTC. Protein sequence: CASSFDRGFSYGYTF. The chain couples TRBV27 to TRBJ1-2, with 8 bases that match TRBD1. The CDR3 is 15 residues long. Losses at the gene ends were 3 bases for V and 4 bases for J; bases not matched to a gene: 7. Germline CDR1 MNHEY, CDR2 SMNVEV (reference sequence).